A single sample is the source of the 22 T cell receptor beta chains below, sequenced in a study of blood T cell repertoires in COVID-19. Sequencing was performed with immunoSEQ multiplex PCR; in TCRdb, only in-frame clones are kept and a portion is missing. The table has 250,000 or so clones, 80% to 85% seen once. The sequencing input was PBMCs or T cells enriched from blood (not recorded which). These receptors all come from a man aged 50 to 59 who had recovered from COVID-19.

The chain couples TRBV27 to TRBJ1-3; no clear D gene. V was shortened by 0 bases and J by 2 bases, with 8 bases between the two germline ends. Germline CDR1 is MNHEY and CDR2 is SMNVEV (reference sequence). This CDR3 region has 15 residues. CDR3 in DNA: TGTGCCAGCAGTTTATCGTTCGGGACTGGAAACACCATATATTTT. Its protein is CASSLSFGTGNTIYF.

The rearrangement links TRBV5-1 to TRBJ2-3, with 7 bases lining up with TRBD2. The junction had 10 bases not matched to a gene; V was cut back by 4 bases and J by 2 bases. CDR1 is SGHRS and CDR2 is YFSETQ in the germline V gene. CDR3 length: 16 amino acids. The CDR3, as DNA: TGCGCCAGCAGCACGGGGAGGGGCTGGTACACAGATACGCAGTATTTT. Its protein is CASSTGRGWYTDTQYF.

The chain links TRBV5-5 to TRBJ2-7, with 7 bases matching TRBD2. Germline V CDR1 and CDR2: SGHKS, YYEKEE (reference sequence). The CDR3 has 18 amino acids. With V trimmed by 0 bases and J by 0 bases, 12 bases remained unmatched. CDR3 DNA sequence: TGTGCCAGCAGCTTGGCTCTAGATACTAGCGCCTACTCCTACGAGCAGTACTTC. This translates into CASSLALDTSAYSYEQYF.

The CDR3, as DNA: TGTGCCAGCAGCGACAGGGCTCGCTATGGCTACACCTTC. Translating gives CASSDRARYGYTF. The chain carries TRBV11-3 and TRBJ1-2; 7 positions match TRBD1. The CDR3 is 13 residues long. The J segment lost 4 bases and the V segment lost 5 bases, leaving 4 bases of the junction unmatched. Germline V gene sequence: CDR1 SGHNT, CDR2 YENEEA.

The rearrangement joins TRBV30 to TRBJ1-4; TRBD1 matches at 7 bases. V was clipped by 2 bases and J by 5 bases; unmatched bases: 8. The germline CDR1 and CDR2 sequences are GTSNPN and SVGIG (reference sequence). This CDR3 comprises 15 residues. The CDR3 loop is CAWSRSTGLNEKLFF. The CDR3 DNA follows: TGTGCCTGGAGTAGGTCGACAGGGTTAAATGAAAAACTGTTTTTT.

The chain has TRBV27 and TRBJ1-6; D call uncertain. The CDR3 extends over 15 amino acids. V lost 10 bases and J 7 bases, leaving 20 bases between the germline ends. In germline, CDR1 is MNHEY, CDR2 SMNVEV (reference sequence). The CDR3 nucleotides read TGTGCCACGCAACCGGGCCCGGGAGGGAATTCACCCCTCCACTTT. This translates into CATQPGPGGNSPLHF.

The chain has TRBV3-1 (or the pseudogene TRBV3-2) and TRBJ1-6; a weak D match, TRBD1 (5 bases). CDR1 LGHDT and CDR2 YNNKEL come from the germline V gene (reference sequence). This CDR3 spans 15 amino acids. V dropped 0 bases and J dropped 10 bases, with 13 bases sitting between them. CDR3 sequence: CASSQEVAGRSPLHF. In DNA, the CDR3 is TGTGCCAGCAGCCAAGAGGTGGCAGGGCGGTCACCCCTCCACTTT.

The chain recombines TRBV9 with TRBJ1-1, with D hard to call. Germline CDR1 SGDLS, CDR2 YYNGEE. Trimming shortened V by 0 bases and J by 6 bases, and 15 bases separated the two germline ends. The CDR3 contains 15 residues. CDR3 amino acids: CASSVAPVPEPEAFF. The CDR3 nucleotides read TGTGCCAGCAGCGTAGCTCCCGTCCCGGAGCCTGAAGCTTTCTTT.

Only a few counts were recorded for this clone. The chain recombines TRBV10-2 with TRBJ1-5; TRBD1 agrees at 8 bases. The CDR3 has 13 residues. V shed 10 bases, J shed 0 bases, and the junction held 2 bases outside the gene matches. The V gene's germline CDR1 is WSHSY and CDR2 SAAADI. The CDR3 sequence is CATGQGSNQPQHF. CDR3 nucleotide sequence: TGCGCCACCGGACAGGGTAGCAATCAGCCCCAGCATTTT.

The chain has TRBV5-1 and TRBJ1-4; D uncertain. Germline values: CDR1 SGHRS, CDR2 YFSETQ. The CDR3 runs 13 residues. With 4 bases removed from V and 7 bases from J, the gap between germline ends came to 11 bases. The CDR3 nucleotides read TGCGCCAGCAGCCGAAGGTGGAGTGAAAAACTGTTTTTT. It encodes CASSRRWSEKLFF.

The rearrangement links TRBV6-5 to TRBJ2-1; D remains unclear. This CDR3 contains 12 residues. CDR1 is MNHEY, CDR2 SVGAGI, per germline. Trimming took off 10 bases at V and 3 bases at J, with 10 bases between the two ends. CDR3 sequence (DNA): TGTGCCACCTCACTTGGCTACAATGAGCAGTTCTTC. Translating gives CATSLGYNEQFF.

The J gene is TRBJ1-2, the V gene TRBV27; 12 bases agree with TRBD1. J lost 8 bases, V lost 4 bases, and 14 bases had no gene match. The V gene's germline CDR1 is MNHEY and CDR2 SMNVEV (reference sequence). The CDR3 extends over 17 amino acids. For the CDR3, the DNA is TGTGCCAGCAGTTCCCCCGGGACAGGGGGCTCTAAGTACGGCTACACCTTC. This translates into CASSSPGTGGSKYGYTF.

A few counts support this clone. The chain combines TRBV7-3 with TRBJ2-3, with D maybe TRBD2 (5 bases). Trimming took 6 bases from V and 4 from J, leaving 11 bases between them. The CDR3 extends over 13 amino acids. The germline gives CDR1 SGHTA, CDR2 FQGTGA. The CDR3 loop reads CASSLSGSDTQYF. Written as DNA, the CDR3 is TGTGCCAGCAGTTTGTCGGGGTCAGATACGCAGTATTTT. The whole variable domain, filled in from reference TRBV7-3 and TRBJ2-3, reads GAGVSQTPSNKVTEKGKYVELRCDPISGHTALYWYRQSLGQGPEFLIYFQGTGAADDSGLPNDRFFAVRPEGSVSTLKIQRTERGDSAVYLCASSLSGSDTQYFGPGTRLTVL.

The rearrangement joins TRBV9 to TRBJ2-7; a weak D match, TRBD2 (5 bases). This CDR3 has 12 amino acids. From germline, CDR1 is SGDLS and CDR2 YYNGEE. The V end was cut by 0 bases, the J end by 7 bases, with 8 bases between. The CDR3 is CASSVDGEEQYF. The CDR3 DNA is TGTGCCAGCAGCGTAGACGGGGAGGAGCAGTACTTC.

The sample holds a few counts of this clone. The genes are TRBV7-9 and TRBJ2-7, with a possible D match to TRBD2 (6 bases). There are 15 residues in the CDR3. Germline V gene data show CDR1 as SEHNR and CDR2 as FQNEAQ (reference sequence). Trimming shortened V by 0 bases and J by 5 bases, and 14 bases separated the two germline ends. This CDR3 is CASSLASGAFNEQYF. DNA for the CDR3: TGTGCCAGCAGCTTAGCGTCGGGAGCCTTCAACGAGCAGTACTTC.

The chain has TRBV9 and TRBJ2-3; 9 bases match TRBD1. The CDR3 runs 15 residues. J gave up 4 bases and V 3 bases, and 6 bases lay outside the gene matches. Germline values: CDR1 SGDLS, CDR2 YYNGEE. The CDR3 DNA reads TGTGCCAGCAGCGCCACAGGGGGCCCGGCAGATACGCAGTATTTT. It codes for CASSATGGPADTQYF.

The gene calls are TRBV19 and TRBJ2-5; the match to TRBD2 covers 10 bases. The CDR3 is made up of 17 amino acids. Germline V lookup: CDR1 LNHDA, CDR2 SQIVND (reference sequence). J lost 1 base, V lost 1 base, and 6 bases had no gene match. The CDR3 sequence: CASSIVAASGGQETQYF. CDR3 DNA sequence: TGTGCCAGTAGTATAGTAGCTGCTAGCGGGGGCCAAGAGACCCAGTACTTC.

The chain recombines TRBV24-1 with TRBJ2-1; maybe TRBD2 (6 bases). The CDR3 covers 14 residues. CDR1 and CDR2 from the germline V gene are KGHDR and SFDVKD. V was pared by 7 bases and J by 3 bases, with 12 bases between. The chain's CDR3 is CATSGSSLYNEQFF. The CDR3, as DNA: TGTGCCACCAGCGGGAGTTCTCTCTACAATGAGCAGTTCTTC.

This chain joins TRBV28 and TRBJ2-7, with TRBD1 identical over 7 bases. CDR1 and CDR2 (germline): MDHEN, SYDVKM. Trimming at V came to 6 bases and at J to 2 bases, leaving 13 bases not matched to a gene. This CDR3 spans 16 amino acids. Written as DNA, the CDR3 is TGTGCCAGCAGCGCCGCCGGGACAGCCTTTACCTACGAGCAGTACTTC. Its translation is CASSAAGTAFTYEQYF.

A few counts support this clone. The chain joins TRBV6-5 to TRBJ1-5; D is perhaps TRBD1 (5 bases). V gave up 4 bases and J gave up 11 bases, with 18 bases separating them. This CDR3 region has 14 residues. Germline V gene data show CDR1 as MNHEY and CDR2 as SVGAGI. CDR3 sequence (DNA): TGTGCCAGCAGTTCGCGGCAGGTGGGGGGGGCCCAGCATTTT. It encodes CASSSRQVGGAQHF.

This chain links TRBV19 with TRBJ2-7; D may be TRBD2 (6 bases). The CDR3 totals 13 residues. Trimming removed 10 bases at V and 6 bases at J, with 19 bases between. In germline, CDR1 is LNHDA, CDR2 SQIVND (reference sequence). CDR3: CATSPGLLAEQYF. CDR3 DNA sequence: TGTGCCACTTCTCCGGGACTCCTCGCCGAGCAGTACTTC.

V usage is TRBV7-2 and J usage is TRBJ2-1; D unclear. CDR3 length: 13 amino acids. V was clipped by 0 bases and J by 5 bases, with 5 bases between them. The V gene's germline CDR1 is SGHTA and CDR2 FQGNSA. In DNA form, the CDR3 reads TGTGCCAGCAGCTTAGCTAGAAACAATGAGCAGTTCTTC. This codes for CASSLARNNEQFF.